The clone carrying this T cell receptor (beta chain) was seen many times. This CDR3 has 14 amino acids. V lost 8 bases and J lost 7; bases outside the gene matches: 12. Germline CDR1 DFQATT, CDR2 SNEGSKA (reference sequence). The sample belongs to a study of blood T cells in healthy people across ages. Combining a sample-barcoded 5' primer with a J-beta primer mix, a second PCR ran for about 6 to 11 cycles. TCRdb redid the calling of the 5' RACE reads with MiXCR, one entry per CDR3 protein. Among hundreds of thousands of distinct CDR3 sequences listed, approximately 30% were seen once. Per sample, no less than 5 micrograms of total RNA were extracted.

J is TRBJ2-1 and V is TRBV20-1, with 9 nucleotides matching TRBD2. The specimen was blood. The clonotype originates from an elderly woman in good health. CDR3 amino acids: CSSRAGGQGNEQFF. Here the CDR3 DNA reads TGCAGTTCAAGGGCGGGGGGGCAAGGAAATGAGCAGTTCTTC.